These T cell receptor beta chains were read from a single sample in a study of T cells in Graves' hyperthyroidism and ophthalmopathy. TCRdb called the multiplex PCR reads again in MiXCR, with one record for every CDR3 protein. The sample has a few hundred thousand distinct CDR3 sequences, about a sixth seen once; the top ten hold roughly 3%. The material sequenced was blood. The source is a woman in her forties with Graves' ophthalmopathy. The CDR3 runs from the conserved cysteine through the conserved F or W.

V gene	J gene	CDR3 protein
TRBV6-1	TRBJ2-3	CASSEARGGADTQYF
TRBV20-1	TRBJ2-5	CSARSPSGSLETQYF
TRBV20-1	TRBJ1-6	CSARQRGRSDSPLHF
TRBV30	TRBJ1-1	CASSGQTNTEAFF
TRBV7-3	TRBJ2-1	CASSLRGPSGGSYNEQFF
TRBV20-1	TRBJ2-7	CSARDSGGRAYEQYF
TRBV6-1	TRBJ1-5	CASSTGLNQPQHF
TRBV18	TRBJ1-5	CASSPEGPEGNQPQHF
TRBV19	TRBJ2-5	CASSSGPTNRGTQYF
TRBV5-1	TRBJ2-2	CASSSTLNTGELFF
TRBV19	TRBJ2-1	CASSGGGEYNEQFF
TRBV20-1	TRBJ2-1	CSARDLRIAGGLWGNEQFF
TRBV29-1	TRBJ2-7	CSVVVQEGYEQYF
TRBV27	TRBJ2-2	CASSLSVVGGTGELFF
TRBV18	TRBJ2-1	CASSPGGGSTNEQFF
TRBV5-1	TRBJ1-6	CASSLEGQLLSGNSPLHF
TRBV11-2	TRBJ2-1	CASSQVVAGAYNEQFF
TRBV2	TRBJ2-5	CASRAGGLETQYF
TRBV11-3	TRBJ2-2	CASSVGTSGGTGELFF
TRBV7-3	TRBJ2-1	CASSSGTSGSPNEQFF
TRBV4-2	TRBJ2-3	CASSQEPGTDTQYF
TRBV20-1	TRBJ2-3	CSASAAPGDTQYF
TRBV20-1	TRBJ2-5	CSAGLAGGLQETQYF
TRBV7-8	TRBJ2-1	CASSLREGVTFDNEQFF
TRBV7-8	TRBJ2-1	CASSLGRTSGTHEQFF
TRBV7-2	TRBJ2-1	CASSHWASGNYNEQFF
TRBV19	TRBJ2-7	CASSIDQGGTYEQYF
TRBV24-1	TRBJ1-2	CATSDLSGFGYTF
TRBV7-9	TRBJ2-1	CASSLVYSAPNNEQFF
TRBV18	TRBJ2-5	CASSPAETQYF
TRBV4-1	TRBJ2-7	CASSQDPGQGASYEQYF
TRBV30	TRBJ2-3	CAWSVLWSTPGLAMWDTQYF
TRBV7-9	TRBJ1-2	CASSLDRSYTF
TRBV10-3	TRBJ2-2	CAILAGASTGELFF
TRBV20-1	TRBJ2-1	CSARDGLAGGPSYNEQFF
TRBV6-1	TRBJ2-7	CASSEVETGAYEQYF
TRBV12-3/TRBV12-4	TRBJ1-1	CASRTWDTEAFF
TRBV11-2	TRBJ2-3	CASSIPLAGGDTQYF
TRBV6-1	TRBJ2-3	CASSGGPGQGTDTQYF
TRBV18	TRBJ1-1	CASSPLSYGSGFTEAFF
TRBV6-4	TRBJ2-3	CASSEGGLAGRWGTDTQYF
TRBV20-1	TRBJ1-1	CSARAGRDTEAFF
TRBV4-1	TRBJ2-3	CASSPRDYSTDTQYF
TRBV20-1	TRBJ2-6	CSAPNRAAGANVLTF
TRBV30	TRBJ2-5	CAWGSGAQETQYF
TRBV12-3/TRBV12-4	TRBJ1-2	CASSPTLGGSYGYTF
TRBV18	TRBJ2-1	CASSPLGLASSGEQFF
TRBV6-1	TRBJ2-7	CASSESVVGYEQYF
TRBV5-4	TRBJ2-1	CASKQLSYNEQFF
TRBV28	TRBJ1-2	CASRITPGRGTYGYTF
TRBV10-3	TRBJ1-5	CASRADGSNQPQHF
TRBV6-5	TRBJ2-1	CASSYLGQGADEQFF
TRBV7-8	TRBJ2-2	CASSQAGGPPGELFF
TRBV2	TRBJ2-2	CASSERGRPGELFF
TRBV30	TRBJ1-4	CAWSQSEGEKLFF
TRBV19	TRBJ1-5	CASSIQIRTGNQPQHF
TRBV20-1	TRBJ2-1	CSARGVYGYNEQFF
TRBV7-8	TRBJ2-3	CASSLGGMVTPSTDTQYF